The present TCR beta chain was sequenced within a study of cytomegalovirus exposure and HLA in healthy donors. CDR1 and CDR2 (germline): LGHNA, YSLEER. The CDR3 consists of 15 residues. V lost 4 bases to trimming and J lost 3 bases, with 15 bases between them. Donors consisted of healthy bone marrow donors. PCR was performed using 60 Vbeta and 13 Jbeta primers. Assay: immunoSEQ multiplex PCR; the TCRdb copy retains only in-frame clones and omits some. The data show just over 95,000 clones, about 76% seen once. Sequencing was carried out using PBMCs. This chain links TRBV4-3 with TRBJ1-2; D call uncertain. The origin of this receptor is a woman aged 40-49 years in good health and CMV-seronegative. The CDR3 nucleotides are TGCGCCAGCAGCCCTGATGTGGTGGCCTACTATGGCTACACCTTC. Translating gives CASSPDVVAYYGYTF.